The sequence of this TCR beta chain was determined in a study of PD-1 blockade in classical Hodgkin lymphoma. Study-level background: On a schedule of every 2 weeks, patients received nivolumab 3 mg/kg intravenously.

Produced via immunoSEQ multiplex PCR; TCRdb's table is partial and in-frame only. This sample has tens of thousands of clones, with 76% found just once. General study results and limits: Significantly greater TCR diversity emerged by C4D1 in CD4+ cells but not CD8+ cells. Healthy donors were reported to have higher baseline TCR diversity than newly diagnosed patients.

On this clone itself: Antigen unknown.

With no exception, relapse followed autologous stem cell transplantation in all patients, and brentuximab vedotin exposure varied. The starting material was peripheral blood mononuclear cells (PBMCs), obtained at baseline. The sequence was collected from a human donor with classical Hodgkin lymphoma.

The CDR3 reads CASSLPSLPESGKLQETQYF. CDR3 in DNA: TGCGCCAGCAGCTTGCCATCTTTACCCGAATCAGGGAAACTACAAGAGACCCAGTACTTC. The chain carries TRBV5-1 and TRBJ2-5, with a possible D match to TRBD1 (5 bases). Per germline, CDR1 SGHRS and CDR2 YFSETQ. The CDR3 has 20 residues. The V gene lost 1 base and the J gene lost 2 bases, with 27 bases spanning the gap.